This T cell receptor beta chain was retrieved from a study of T cell changes during pregnancy in multiple sclerosis. The data were produced by immunoSEQ multiplex PCR, yet TCRdb's version contains in-frame clones alone and is incomplete. The table includes around 50,000 clones, 92% detected once. The CDR3 has 13 residues. The trim removed 6 bases at V and 8 bases at J, leaving 7 bases unmatched. Germline CDR1 SGHRS, CDR2 YFSETQ. The chain couples TRBV5-1 to TRBJ2-1; 8 bases fit TRBD2. The sample in question was CD4+ T cells from peripheral blood mononuclear cells, obtained after pregnancy. The TCR originated in a female donor with multiple sclerosis, enrolled in a pregnancy study. This CDR3 reads CASKAGGGHEQFF. The CDR3 DNA follows: TGCGCCAGCAAGGCGGGGGGTGGACATGAGCAGTTCTTC.